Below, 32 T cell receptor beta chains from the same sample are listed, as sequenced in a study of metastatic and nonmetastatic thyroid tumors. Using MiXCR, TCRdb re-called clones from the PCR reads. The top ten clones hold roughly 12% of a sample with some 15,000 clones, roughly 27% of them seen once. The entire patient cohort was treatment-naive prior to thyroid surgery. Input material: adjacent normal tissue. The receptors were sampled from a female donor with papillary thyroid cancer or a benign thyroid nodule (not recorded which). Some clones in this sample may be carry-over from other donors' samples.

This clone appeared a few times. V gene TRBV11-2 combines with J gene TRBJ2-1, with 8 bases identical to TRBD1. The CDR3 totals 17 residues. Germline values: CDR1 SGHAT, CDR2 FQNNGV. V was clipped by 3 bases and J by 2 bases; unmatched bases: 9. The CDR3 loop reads CASSFDQGAVPYNEQFF. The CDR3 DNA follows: TGTGCCAGCAGCTTCGACCAGGGGGCAGTCCCCTACAATGAGCAGTTCTTC. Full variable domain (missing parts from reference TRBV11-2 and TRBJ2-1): EAGVAQSPRYKIIEKRQSVAFWCNPISGHATLYWYQQILGQGPKLLIQFQNNGVVDDSQLPKDRFSAERLKGVDSTLKIQPAKLEDSAVYLCASSFDQGAVPYNEQFFGPGTRLTVL.

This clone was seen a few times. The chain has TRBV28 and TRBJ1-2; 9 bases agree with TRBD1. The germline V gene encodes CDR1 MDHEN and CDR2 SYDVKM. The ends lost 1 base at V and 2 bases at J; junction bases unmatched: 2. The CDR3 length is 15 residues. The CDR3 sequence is CASSLSQGANYGYTF. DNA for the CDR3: TGTGCCAGCAGTTTATCACAGGGGGCGAACTATGGCTACACCTTC.

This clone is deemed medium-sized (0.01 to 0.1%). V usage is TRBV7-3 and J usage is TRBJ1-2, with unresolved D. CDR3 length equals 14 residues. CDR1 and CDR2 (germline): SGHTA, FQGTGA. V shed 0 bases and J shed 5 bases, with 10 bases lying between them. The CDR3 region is CASSLTPKGYGYTF. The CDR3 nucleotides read TGTGCCAGCAGCTTAACCCCAAAAGGGTATGGCTACACCTTC.

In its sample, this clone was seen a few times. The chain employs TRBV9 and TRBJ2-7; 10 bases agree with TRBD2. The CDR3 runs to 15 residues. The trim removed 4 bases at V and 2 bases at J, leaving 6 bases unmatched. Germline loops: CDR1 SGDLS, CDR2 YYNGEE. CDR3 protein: CASSPQGLATYEQYF. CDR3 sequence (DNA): TGTGCCAGCAGCCCCCAGGGACTAGCGACCTACGAGCAGTACTTC. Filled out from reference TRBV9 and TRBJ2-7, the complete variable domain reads DSGVTQTPKHLITATGQRVTLRCSPRSGDLSVYWYQQSLDQGLQFLIQYYNGEERAKGNILERFSAQQFPDLHSELNLSSLELGDSALYFCASSPQGLATYEQYFGPGTRLTVT.

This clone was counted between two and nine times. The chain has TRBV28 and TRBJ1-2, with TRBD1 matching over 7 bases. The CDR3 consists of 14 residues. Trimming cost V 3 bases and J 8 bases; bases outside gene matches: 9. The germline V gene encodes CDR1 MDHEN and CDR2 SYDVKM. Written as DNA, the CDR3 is TGTGCCAGCAGTTTCAGCGGTCAGGGGGGGGGCTACACCTTC. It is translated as CASSFSGQGGGYTF.

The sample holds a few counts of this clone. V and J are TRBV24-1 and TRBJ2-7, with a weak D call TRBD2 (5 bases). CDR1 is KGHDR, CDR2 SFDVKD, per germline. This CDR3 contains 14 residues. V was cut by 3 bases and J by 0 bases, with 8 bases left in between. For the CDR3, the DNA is TGTGCCACCAGTGATAGCGGTAGCTCCTACGAGCAGTACTTC. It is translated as CATSDSGSSYEQYF.

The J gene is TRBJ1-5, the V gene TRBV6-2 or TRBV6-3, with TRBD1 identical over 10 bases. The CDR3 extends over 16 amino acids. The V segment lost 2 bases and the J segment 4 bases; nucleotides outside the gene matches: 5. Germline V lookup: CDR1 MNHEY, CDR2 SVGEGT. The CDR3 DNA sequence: TGTGCCAGCAGTTACCGGGACAGGGGAATGAATCAGCCCCAGCATTTT. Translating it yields CASSYRDRGMNQPQHF.

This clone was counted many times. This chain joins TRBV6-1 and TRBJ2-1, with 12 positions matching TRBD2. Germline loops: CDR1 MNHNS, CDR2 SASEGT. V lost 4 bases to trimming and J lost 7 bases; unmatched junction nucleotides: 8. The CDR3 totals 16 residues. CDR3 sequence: CASSAHLAGGRNEQFF. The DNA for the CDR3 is TGTGCCAGCAGTGCCCACCTAGCGGGAGGGAGGAATGAGCAGTTCTTC.

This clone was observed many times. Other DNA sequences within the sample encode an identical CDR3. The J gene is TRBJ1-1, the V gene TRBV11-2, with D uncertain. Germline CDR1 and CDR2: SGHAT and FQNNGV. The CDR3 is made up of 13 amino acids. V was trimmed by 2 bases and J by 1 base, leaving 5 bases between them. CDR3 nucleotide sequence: TGTGCCAGCAGCTTATGGGGGAACACTGAAGCTTTCTTT. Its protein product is CASSLWGNTEAFF.

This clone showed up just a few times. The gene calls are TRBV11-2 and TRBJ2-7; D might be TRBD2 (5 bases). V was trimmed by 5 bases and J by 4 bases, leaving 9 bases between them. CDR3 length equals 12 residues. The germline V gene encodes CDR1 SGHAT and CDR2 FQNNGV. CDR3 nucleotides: TGTGCCAGCAGCCCCACGGGGTACGAGCAGTACTTC. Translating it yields CASSPTGYEQYF.

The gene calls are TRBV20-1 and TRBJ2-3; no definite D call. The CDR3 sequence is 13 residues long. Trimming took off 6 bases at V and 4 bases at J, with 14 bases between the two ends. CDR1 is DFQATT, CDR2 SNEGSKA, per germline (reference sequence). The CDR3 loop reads CSATFTRSDTQYF. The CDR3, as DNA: TGCAGTGCCACATTCACGCGTTCAGATACGCAGTATTTT.

CDR3 DNA sequence: TGCGCCAGCAGCTTGAGGGCAGGGGGATCCACTGAAGCTTTCTTT. It codes for CASSLRAGGSTEAFF. This chain joins TRBV5-1 and TRBJ1-1, with 7 bases lining up with TRBD1. The trim removed 1 base at V and 4 bases at J, leaving 7 bases unmatched. This CDR3 contains 15 residues. The germline gives CDR1 SGHRS, CDR2 YFSETQ.

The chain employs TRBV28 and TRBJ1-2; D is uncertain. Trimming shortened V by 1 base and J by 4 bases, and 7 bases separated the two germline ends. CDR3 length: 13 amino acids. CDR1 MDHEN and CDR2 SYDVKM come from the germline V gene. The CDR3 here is CASSLYLGYGYTF. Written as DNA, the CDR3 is TGTGCCAGCAGTTTATATCTCGGCTATGGCTACACCTTC.

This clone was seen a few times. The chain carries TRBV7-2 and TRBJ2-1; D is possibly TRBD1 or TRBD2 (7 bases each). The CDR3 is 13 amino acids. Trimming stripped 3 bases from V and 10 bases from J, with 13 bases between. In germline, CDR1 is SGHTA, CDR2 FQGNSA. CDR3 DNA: TGTGCCAGCAGCTTTCAGGGGGAGGGGGAGCAGTTCTTC. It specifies CASSFQGEGEQFF.

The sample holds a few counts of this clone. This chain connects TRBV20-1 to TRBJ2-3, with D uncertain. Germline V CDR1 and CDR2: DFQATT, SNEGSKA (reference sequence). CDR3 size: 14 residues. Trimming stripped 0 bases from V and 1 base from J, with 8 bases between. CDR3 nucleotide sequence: TGCAGTGCTAGAGATACTGGACGCACAGATACGCAGTATTTT. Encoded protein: CSARDTGRTDTQYF.

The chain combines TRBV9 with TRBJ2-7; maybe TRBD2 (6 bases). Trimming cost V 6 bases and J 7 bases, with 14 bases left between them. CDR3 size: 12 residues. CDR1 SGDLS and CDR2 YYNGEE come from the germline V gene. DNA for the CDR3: TGTGCCAGCATCGTGGATCGGGGGGAGCAGTACTTC. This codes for CASIVDRGEQYF.

The chain's CDR3 is CASSLFQNTEAFF. The CDR3 DNA is TGTGCCAGCAGCTTGTTTCAAAACACTGAAGCTTTCTTT. This chain uses TRBV7-9 with TRBJ1-1; D ambiguous. The V gene's germline CDR1 is SEHNR and CDR2 FQNEAQ (reference sequence). The CDR3 is 13 residues long. Trimming pared 3 bases from V and 2 bases from J, leaving 7 bases between.

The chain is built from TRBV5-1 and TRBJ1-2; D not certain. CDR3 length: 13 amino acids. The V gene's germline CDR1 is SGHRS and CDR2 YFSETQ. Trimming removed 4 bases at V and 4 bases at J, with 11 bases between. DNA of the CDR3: TGCGCCAGCAGCCCGTATCGCACCTATGGCTACACCTTC. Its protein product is CASSPYRTYGYTF.

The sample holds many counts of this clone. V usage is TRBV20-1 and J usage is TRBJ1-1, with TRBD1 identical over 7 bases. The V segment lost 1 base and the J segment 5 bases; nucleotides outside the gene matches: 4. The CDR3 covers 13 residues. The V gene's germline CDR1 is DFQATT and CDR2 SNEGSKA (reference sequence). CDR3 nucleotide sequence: TGCAGTGCTAGAGGAGGGGGCATGACTGAAGCTTTCTTT. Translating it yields CSARGGGMTEAFF.

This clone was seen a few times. The CDR3 loop is CASSPLRDTQYF. DNA of the CDR3: TGTGCCAGCAGTCCCCTTCGGGATACGCAGTATTTT. J is TRBJ2-3 and V is TRBV6-2 or TRBV6-3; D remains ambiguous. The CDR3 totals 12 residues. Trimming stripped 5 bases from V and 6 bases from J, with 9 bases between. Germline V gene sequence: CDR1 MNHEY, CDR2 SVGEGT.

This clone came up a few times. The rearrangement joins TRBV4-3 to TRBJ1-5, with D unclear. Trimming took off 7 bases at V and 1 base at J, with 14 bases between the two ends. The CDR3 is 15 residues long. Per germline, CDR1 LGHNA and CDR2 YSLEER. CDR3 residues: CASTPDRESNQPQHF. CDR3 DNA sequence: TGCGCCAGCACCCCCGACCGGGAAAGCAATCAGCCCCAGCATTTT.

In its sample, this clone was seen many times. This CDR3 is CASSYWGRWNTEAFF. The DNA of the CDR3 is TGTGCCAGCAGTTACTGGGGTCGATGGAACACTGAAGCTTTCTTT. The rearrangement links TRBV6-6 to TRBJ1-1; D ambiguous. Germline V CDR1 and CDR2: MNHNY, SVGAGI (reference sequence). Trimming removed 1 base at V and 1 base at J, with 10 bases between. The length of the CDR3 is 15 residues.

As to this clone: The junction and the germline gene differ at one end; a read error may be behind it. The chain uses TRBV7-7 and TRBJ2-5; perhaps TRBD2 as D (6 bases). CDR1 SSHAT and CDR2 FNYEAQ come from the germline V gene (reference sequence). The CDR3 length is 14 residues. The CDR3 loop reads CASSSGGPQETQYF. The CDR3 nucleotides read TGTGCTAGCAGCTCCGGGGGTCCCCAAGAGACCCAGTACTTC.

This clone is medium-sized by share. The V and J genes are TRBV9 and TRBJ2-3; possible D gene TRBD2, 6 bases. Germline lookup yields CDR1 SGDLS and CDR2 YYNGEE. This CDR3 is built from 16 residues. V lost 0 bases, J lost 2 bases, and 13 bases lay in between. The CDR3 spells CASSVGGAPYTDTQYF. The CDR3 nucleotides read TGTGCCAGCAGCGTAGGCGGGGCACCCTACACAGATACGCAGTATTTT.

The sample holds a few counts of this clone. The CDR3 loop reads CASSPRLAGVRGELFF. CDR3 coding DNA: TGTGCCAGCAGTCCCCGACTAGCGGGAGTTCGTGGGGAGCTGTTTTTT. The rearrangement links TRBV28 to TRBJ2-2, with 12 nucleotides matching TRBD2. CDR3 size: 16 residues. In germline, CDR1 is MDHEN, CDR2 SYDVKM. V lost 5 bases to trimming and J lost 8 bases; unmatched junction nucleotides: 9.

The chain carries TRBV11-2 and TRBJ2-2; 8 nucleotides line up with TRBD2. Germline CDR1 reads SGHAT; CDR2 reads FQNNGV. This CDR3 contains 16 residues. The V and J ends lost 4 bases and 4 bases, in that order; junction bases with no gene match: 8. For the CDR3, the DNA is TGTGCCAGCAGCTCTCGGGGTAGCGGGATCACCGGGGAGCTGTTTTTT. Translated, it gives CASSSRGSGITGELFF.

The CDR3 region has the DNA TGTGCCAGCAGTGAAGAAACATACTCTGGAAACACCATATATTTT. This codes for CASSEETYSGNTIYF. The V gene is TRBV6-1, the J gene TRBJ1-3, with unresolved D. The V and J ends lost 1 base and 0 bases respectively, with 7 bases between them. This CDR3 region has 15 residues. Per germline, CDR1 MNHNS and CDR2 SASEGT.

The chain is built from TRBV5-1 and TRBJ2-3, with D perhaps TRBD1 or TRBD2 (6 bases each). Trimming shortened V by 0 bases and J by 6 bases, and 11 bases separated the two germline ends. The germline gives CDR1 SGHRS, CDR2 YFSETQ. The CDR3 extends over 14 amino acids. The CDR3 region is CASSLEGGQDTQYF. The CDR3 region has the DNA TGCGCCAGCAGCTTGGAAGGGGGGCAGGATACGCAGTATTTT. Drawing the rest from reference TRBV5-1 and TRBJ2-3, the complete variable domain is KAGVTQTPRYLIKTRGQQVTLSCSPISGHRSVSWYQQTPGQGLQFLFEYFSETQRNKGNFPGRFSGRQFSNSRSEMNVSTLELGDSALYLCASSLEGGQDTQYFGPGTRLTVL.

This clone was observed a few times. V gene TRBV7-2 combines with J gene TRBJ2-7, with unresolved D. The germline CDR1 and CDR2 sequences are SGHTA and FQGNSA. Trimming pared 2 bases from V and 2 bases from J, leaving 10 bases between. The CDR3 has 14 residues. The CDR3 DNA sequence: TGTGCCAGCAGCTTATACTTGCAGACCTACGAGCAGTACTTC. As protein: CASSLYLQTYEQYF.

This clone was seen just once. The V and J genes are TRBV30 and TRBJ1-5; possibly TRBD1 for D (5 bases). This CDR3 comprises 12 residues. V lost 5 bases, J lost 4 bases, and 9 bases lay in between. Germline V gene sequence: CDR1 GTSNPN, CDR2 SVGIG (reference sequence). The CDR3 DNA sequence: TGTGCCTGGTCAGGGCCTAATCAGCCCCAGCATTTT. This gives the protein CAWSGPNQPQHF.

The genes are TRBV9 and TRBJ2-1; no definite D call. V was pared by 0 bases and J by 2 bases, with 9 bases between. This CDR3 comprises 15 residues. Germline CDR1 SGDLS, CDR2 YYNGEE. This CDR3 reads CASSVDGSTYNEQFF. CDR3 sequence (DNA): TGTGCCAGCAGCGTAGATGGGTCCACCTACAATGAGCAGTTCTTC.

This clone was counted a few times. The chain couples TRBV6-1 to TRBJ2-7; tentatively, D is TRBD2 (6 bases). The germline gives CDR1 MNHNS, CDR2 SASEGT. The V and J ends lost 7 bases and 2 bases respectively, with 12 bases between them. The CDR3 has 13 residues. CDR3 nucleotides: TGTGCCAGCAAGGGTGGGGGGACCTACGAGCAGTACTTC. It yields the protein CASKGGGTYEQYF.